The T cell receptor beta chain under discussion was sequenced for a study of post-analysis software for immune sequencing data. Findings and caveats of the study: The study found significantly lower normalized Chao1 diversity in multiple sclerosis patients than in controls. Patients used five TRBV segments, including TRBV5-6, TRBV5-1 and TRBV20-1, more often than controls.

This clonotype came up a few times. Its specificity is unknown. The CDR3 runs to 14 residues. The V end was cut by 1 base, the J end by 7 bases, with 13 bases between. Built from TCR beta cDNA, the libraries had unique molecular identifiers in them. Yield was around 500,000 cDNA molecules from about 0.94 to 9.7 million T cells. TCRdb itself ran the PCR reads through MiXCR, one entry per CDR3 protein. Among fewer than 850,000 distinct CDR3 sequences listed, roughly 46% were seen once. The specimen sequenced was blood. The V and J genes are TRBV12-3 or TRBV12-4 and TRBJ1-2, with D possibly TRBD1 on 5 matching bases. The source is a girl between 10 and 17 years old with multiple sclerosis. CDR3 nucleotides: TGTGCCAGCAGTTTAGGTGGGGACCCCGGTGGCTACACCTTC. This sequence encodes CASSLGGDPGGYTF.